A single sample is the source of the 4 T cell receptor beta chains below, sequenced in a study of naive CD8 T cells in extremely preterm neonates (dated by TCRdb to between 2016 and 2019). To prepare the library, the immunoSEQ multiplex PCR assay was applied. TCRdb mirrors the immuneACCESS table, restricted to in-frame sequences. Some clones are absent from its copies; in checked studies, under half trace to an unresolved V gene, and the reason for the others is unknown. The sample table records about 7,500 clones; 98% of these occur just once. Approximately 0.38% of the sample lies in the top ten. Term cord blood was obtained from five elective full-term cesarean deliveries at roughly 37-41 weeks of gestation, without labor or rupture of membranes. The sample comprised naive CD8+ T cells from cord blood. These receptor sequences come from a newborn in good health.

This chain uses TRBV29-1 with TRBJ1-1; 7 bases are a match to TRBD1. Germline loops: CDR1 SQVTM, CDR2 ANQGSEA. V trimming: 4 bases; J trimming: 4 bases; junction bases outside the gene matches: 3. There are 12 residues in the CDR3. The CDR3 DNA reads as TGCAGCGTTGCACAGGGGAGCACTGAAGCTTTCTTT. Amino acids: CSVAQGSTEAFF.

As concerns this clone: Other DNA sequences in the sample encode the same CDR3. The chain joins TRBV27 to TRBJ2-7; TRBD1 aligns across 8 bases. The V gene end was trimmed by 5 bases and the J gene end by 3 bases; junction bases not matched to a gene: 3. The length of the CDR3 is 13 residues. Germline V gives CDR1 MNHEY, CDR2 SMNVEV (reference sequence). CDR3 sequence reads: CASSPGTGYEQYF. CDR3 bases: TGTGCCAGCAGTCCTGGGACAGGCTACGAGCAGTACTTC.

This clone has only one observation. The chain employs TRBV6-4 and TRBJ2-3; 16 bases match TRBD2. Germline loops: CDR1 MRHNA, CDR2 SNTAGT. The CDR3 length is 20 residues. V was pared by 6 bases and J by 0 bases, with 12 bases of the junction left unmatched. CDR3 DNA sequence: TGTGCCAGCAGGGGCGGGACTAGCGGGGGGGATTTTTCTAGCACAGATACGCAGTATTTT. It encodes CASRGGTSGGDFSSTDTQYF.

DNA of the CDR3: TGTGCCAGTAGTGAGCGGGGGGCCTACGAGCAGTACTTC. Encoded protein: CASSERGAYEQYF. V usage is TRBV19 and J usage is TRBJ2-7; 9 nucleotides align to TRBD2. The V gene end was trimmed by 5 bases and the J gene end by 2 bases; junction bases not matched to a gene: 1. The CDR3 is made up of 13 amino acids. Germline V CDR1 and CDR2: LNHDA, SQIVND (reference sequence). The entire variable domain, with the rest obtained from reference TRBV19 and TRBJ2-7, is as follows: DGGITQSPKYLFRKEGQNVTLSCEQNLNHDAMYWYRQDPGQGLRLIYYSQIVNDFQKGDIAEGYSVSREKKESFPLTVTSAQKNPTAFYLCASSERGAYEQYFGPGTRLTVT.